A selection of T cell receptor beta chains follows, all from one sample in a study of T cells in Graves' hyperthyroidism and ophthalmopathy. Via MiXCR, TCRdb re-called the multiplex PCR reads, giving one row per CDR3 protein. Seen here are fewer than 600,000 distinct CDR3 sequences, about 14% observed once, and the top ten hold about 15%. Material for sequencing was blood. These receptors all come from a woman aged 35 to 49 with Graves' hyperthyroidism. The conserved cysteine and the conserved F or W are not part of the CDR3 here. The D gene is left open where the match is weak.

cdr3_length | j_call | d_call | v_call | cdr3_aa
12 | TRBJ2-7 | NA | TRBV28 | ASSSPTVLYEQY
12 | TRBJ2-3 | NA | TRBV7-9 | ASSLLVNTDTQY
15 | TRBJ2-5 | TRBD2 | TRBV7-9 | ASSYLHGLAFQETQY
12 | TRBJ2-7 | NA | TRBV5-1 | ASSLWDFSYEQY
12 | TRBJ1-1 | NA | TRBV25-1 | ASSESGLYTEAF
14 | TRBJ1-1 | TRBD1 | TRBV13 | ASFSRGGQGVTEAF
12 | TRBJ1-1 | TRBD1 | TRBV2 | ASSAEQGRTEAF
15 | TRBJ2-3 | NA | TRBV27 | ASRSPGVWGTTDTQY
13 | TRBJ2-5 | NA | TRBV29-1 | SVRGLDSTSETQY
14 | TRBJ2-3 | TRBD1 | TRBV27 | ASSSKPGQVSDTQY
14 | TRBJ2-1 | NA | TRBV11-2 | ASSLVAGNSYNEQF
14 | TRBJ2-7 | TRBD1 | TRBV27 | AISNNTGAPSYEQY
11 | TRBJ2-4 | TRBD1 | TRBV20-1 | SARVSQGASQY
13 | TRBJ2-1 | TRBD2 | TRBV12-3/TRBV12-4 | ASSTGTSGNNEQF
11 | TRBJ2-7 | NA | TRBV30 | AWKSTSSYEQY
12 | TRBJ2-7 | TRBD2 | TRBV3-1 | ASRAGLAEYEQY
15 | TRBJ2-1 | TRBD2 | TRBV20-1 | SAHRPPWTSGSDEQF
12 | TRBJ1-5 | NA | TRBV5-5 | ASSPGWGYQPQH
13 | TRBJ2-3 | TRBD1 | TRBV11-2 | ASSSMTGGTDTQY
13 | TRBJ2-4 | NA | TRBV7-6 | ASGREVLAKNIQY
15 | TRBJ2-2 | TRBD2 | TRBV2 | ASSEWLAGPNTGELF
12 | TRBJ1-1 | TRBD1 | TRBV5-1 | ASSLGEQGSEAF
12 | TRBJ1-5 | TRBD1 | TRBV28 | ASTRGGSGQPQH
12 | TRBJ1-2 | NA | TRBV7-3 | ASSLGVGALGYT
12 | TRBJ2-1 | NA | TRBV6-1 | ASRRMVDYNEQF
10 | TRBJ2-7 | NA | TRBV18 | ASKQGAYGQY
12 | TRBJ2-5 | NA | TRBV7-2 | ASSPTRAQETQY
17 | TRBJ2-1 | TRBD2 | TRBV5-1 | ASSGTGTSGALSYNEQF
13 | TRBJ1-2 | TRBD1 | TRBV11-2 | ASSLGPGGNYGYT
10 | TRBJ2-7 | NA | TRBV7-2 | ASSRPSYEQY
14 | TRBJ2-1 | TRBD2 | TRBV5-5 | ASSSAWASGYNEQF
19 | TRBJ2-2 | TRBD2 | TRBV27 | ASSLRPKGGGSGSGTGELF
13 | TRBJ2-4 | NA | TRBV20-1 | SARMSEGAKNIQY
13 | TRBJ2-3 | NA | TRBV27 | ASSFFDGSTDTQY
15 | TRBJ1-3 | TRBD1 | TRBV30 | AWSFGPGQAAGNTIY
11 | TRBJ1-5 | NA | TRBV6-1 | ASSDSILQPQH
14 | TRBJ2-1 | TRBD2 | TRBV4-1 | ASSPQAGLSYNEQF
11 | TRBJ2-7 | NA | TRBV20-1 | SARVGGAYEQY
14 | TRBJ2-7 | TRBD2 | TRBV13 | ASSRKGLAGLYEQY
13 | TRBJ1-2 | TRBD1 | TRBV5-1 | ASSSFYRGYYGYT
13 | TRBJ2-1 | TRBD2 | TRBV20-1 | SALTAGALRNEQF
16 | TRBJ2-2 | TRBD1 | TRBV24-1 | ATSDFRPGQSNTGELF
13 | TRBJ2-7 | TRBD2 | TRBV12-3/TRBV12-4 | ASSSHSSGSSEQY
10 | TRBJ2-5 | NA | TRBV20-1 | SARDMGETQY
13 | TRBJ2-5 | NA | TRBV20-1 | SARDWTSVRETQY
12 | TRBJ2-3 | NA | TRBV30 | AWSPAPSTDTQY
15 | TRBJ2-7 | TRBD2 | TRBV7-6 | ASSDWTSGETRGEQY
13 | TRBJ2-7 | TRBD1 | TRBV18 | ASSPPGQGAKEQY
12 | TRBJ2-1 | NA | TRBV5-6 | ASSLGAGQNEQF